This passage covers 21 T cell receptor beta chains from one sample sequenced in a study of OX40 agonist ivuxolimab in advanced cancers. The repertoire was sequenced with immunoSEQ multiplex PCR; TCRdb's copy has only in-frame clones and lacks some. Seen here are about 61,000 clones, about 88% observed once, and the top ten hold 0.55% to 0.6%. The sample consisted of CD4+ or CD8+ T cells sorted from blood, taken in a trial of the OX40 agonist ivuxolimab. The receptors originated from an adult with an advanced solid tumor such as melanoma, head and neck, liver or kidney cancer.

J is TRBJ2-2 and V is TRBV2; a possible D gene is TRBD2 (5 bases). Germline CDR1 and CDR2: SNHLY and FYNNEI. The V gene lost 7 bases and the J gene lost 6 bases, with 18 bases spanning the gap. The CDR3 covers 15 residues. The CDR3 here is CASTARSSDPGELFF. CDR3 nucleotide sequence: TGTGCCAGCACCGCGAGGAGTAGCGACCCCGGGGAGCTGTTTTTT.

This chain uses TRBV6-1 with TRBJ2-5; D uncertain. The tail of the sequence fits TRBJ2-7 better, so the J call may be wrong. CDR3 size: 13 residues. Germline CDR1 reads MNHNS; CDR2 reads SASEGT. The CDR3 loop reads CASSAPGSYEQYF. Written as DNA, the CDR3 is TGTGCCAGCAGTGCCCCCGGCTCCTACGAGCAGTACTTC.

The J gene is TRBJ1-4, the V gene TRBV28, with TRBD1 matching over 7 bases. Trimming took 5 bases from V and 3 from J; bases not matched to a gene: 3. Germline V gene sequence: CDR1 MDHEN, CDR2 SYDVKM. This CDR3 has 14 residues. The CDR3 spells CASSAGTANEKLFF. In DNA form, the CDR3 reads TGTGCCAGCAGTGCAGGGACAGCTAATGAAAAACTGTTTTTT.

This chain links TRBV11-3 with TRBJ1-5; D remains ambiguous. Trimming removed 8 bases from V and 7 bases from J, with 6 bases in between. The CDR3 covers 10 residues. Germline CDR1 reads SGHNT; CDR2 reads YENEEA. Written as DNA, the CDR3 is TGTGCCAGCGGGAGGCAGCCCCAGCATTTT. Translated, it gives CASGRQPQHF.

CDR3 in DNA: TGTGCCAGCAGCCAAACCCTGGGAACCTACGAGCAGTACTTC. Its translation is CASSQTLGTYEQYF. The rearrangement links TRBV4-2 to TRBJ2-7; D unclear. Germline V gives CDR1 LGHNA, CDR2 YNFKEQ. V lost 2 bases to trimming and J lost 2 bases, with 10 bases between them. The CDR3 loop spans 14 amino acids.

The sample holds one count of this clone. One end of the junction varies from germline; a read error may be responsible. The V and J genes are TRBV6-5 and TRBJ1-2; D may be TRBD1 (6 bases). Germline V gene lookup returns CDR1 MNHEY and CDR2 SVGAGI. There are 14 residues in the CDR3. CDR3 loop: CAGSYIPGADGYTF. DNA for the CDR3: TGTGCCGGCAGTTATATTCCGGGGGCGGATGGCTACACCTTC.

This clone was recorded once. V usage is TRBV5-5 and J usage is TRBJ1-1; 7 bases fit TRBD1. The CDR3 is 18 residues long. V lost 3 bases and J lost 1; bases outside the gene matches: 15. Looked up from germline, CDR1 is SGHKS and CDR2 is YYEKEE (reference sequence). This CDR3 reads CASSSVRPTGAENTEAFF. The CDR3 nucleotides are TGTGCCAGCAGCTCTGTTAGGCCTACAGGGGCGGAGAACACTGAAGCTTTCTTT. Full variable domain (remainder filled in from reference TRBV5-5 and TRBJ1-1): DAGVTQSPTHLIKTRGQQVTLRCSPISGHKSVSWYQQVLGQGPQFIFQYYEKEERGRGNFPDRFSARQFPNYSSELNVNALLLGDSALYLCASSSVRPTGAENTEAFFGQGTRLTVV.

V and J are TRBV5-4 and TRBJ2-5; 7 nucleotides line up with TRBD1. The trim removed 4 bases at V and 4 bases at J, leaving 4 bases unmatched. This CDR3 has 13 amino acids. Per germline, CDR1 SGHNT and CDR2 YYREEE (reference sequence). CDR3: CASSLRQGETQYF. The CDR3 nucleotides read TGTGCCAGCAGCCTTAGACAGGGAGAGACCCAGTACTTC.

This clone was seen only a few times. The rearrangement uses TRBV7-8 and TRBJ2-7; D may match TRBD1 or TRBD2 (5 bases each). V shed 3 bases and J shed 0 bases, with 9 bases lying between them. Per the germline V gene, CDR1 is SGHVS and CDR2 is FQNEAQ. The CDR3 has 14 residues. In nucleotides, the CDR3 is TGTGCCAGCAGCTTCCGGGACCTCTCCTACGAGCAGTACTTC. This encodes CASSFRDLSYEQYF.

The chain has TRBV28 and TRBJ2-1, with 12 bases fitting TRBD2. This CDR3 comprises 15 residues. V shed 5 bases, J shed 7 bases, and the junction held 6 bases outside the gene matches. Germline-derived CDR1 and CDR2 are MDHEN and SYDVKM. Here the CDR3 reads CASSTAGTSGNEQFF. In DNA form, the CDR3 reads TGTGCCAGCAGTACGGCCGGGACTAGCGGGAATGAGCAGTTCTTC.

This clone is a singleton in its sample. Here the CDR3 DNA reads TGTGCCAGCAGTGAAGGAACTTACTATGGCTACACCTTC. This encodes CASSEGTYYGYTF. The chain uses TRBV6-1 and TRBJ1-2; D is undetermined. This CDR3 region has 13 residues. Trimming pared 1 base from V and 3 bases from J, leaving 6 bases between. The V gene's germline CDR1 is MNHNS and CDR2 SASEGT.

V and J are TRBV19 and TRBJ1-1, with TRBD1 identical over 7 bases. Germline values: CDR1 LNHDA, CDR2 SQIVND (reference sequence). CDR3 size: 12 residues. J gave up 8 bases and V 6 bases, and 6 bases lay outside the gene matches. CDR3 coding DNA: TGTGCCAGTAGCCCTCTGGACAGGGAAGCTTTCTTT. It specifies CASSPLDREAFF. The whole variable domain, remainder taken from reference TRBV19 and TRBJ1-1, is DGGITQSPKYLFRKEGQNVTLSCEQNLNHDAMYWYRQDPGQGLRLIYYSQIVNDFQKGDIAEGYSVSREKKESFPLTVTSAQKNPTAFYLCASSPLDREAFFGQGTRLTVV.

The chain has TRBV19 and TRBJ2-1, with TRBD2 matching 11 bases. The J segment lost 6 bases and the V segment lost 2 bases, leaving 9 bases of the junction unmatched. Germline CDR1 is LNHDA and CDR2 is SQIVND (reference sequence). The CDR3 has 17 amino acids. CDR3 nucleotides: TGTGCCAGTAGTATAATCGGGTCTAGCGGGAGGTCCAATGAGCAGTTCTTC. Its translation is CASSIIGSSGRSNEQFF.

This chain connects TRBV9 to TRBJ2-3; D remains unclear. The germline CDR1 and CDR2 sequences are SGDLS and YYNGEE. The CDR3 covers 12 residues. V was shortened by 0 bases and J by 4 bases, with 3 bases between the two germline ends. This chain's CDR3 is CASSVEADTQYF. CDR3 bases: TGTGCCAGCAGCGTAGAGGCAGATACGCAGTATTTT.

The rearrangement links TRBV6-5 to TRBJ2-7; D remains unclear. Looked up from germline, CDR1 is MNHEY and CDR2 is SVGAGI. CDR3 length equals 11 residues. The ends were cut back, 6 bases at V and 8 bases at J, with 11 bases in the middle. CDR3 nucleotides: TGTGCCAGCAGGACCGCCGTTCAGCAGTACTTC. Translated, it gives CASRTAVQQYF.

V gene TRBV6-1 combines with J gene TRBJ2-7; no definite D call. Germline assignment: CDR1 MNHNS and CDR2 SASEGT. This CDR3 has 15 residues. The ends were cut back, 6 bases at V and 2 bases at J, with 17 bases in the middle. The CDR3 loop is CASSPRGRYPYEQYF. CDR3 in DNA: TGTGCCAGCAGCCCCCGTGGAAGATACCCCTACGAGCAGTACTTC.

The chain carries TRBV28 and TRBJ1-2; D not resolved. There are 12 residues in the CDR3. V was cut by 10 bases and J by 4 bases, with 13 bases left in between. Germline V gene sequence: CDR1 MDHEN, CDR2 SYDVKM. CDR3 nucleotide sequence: TGTGCCACCGAGGTGGACGTCTATGGCTACACCTTC. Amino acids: CATEVDVYGYTF.

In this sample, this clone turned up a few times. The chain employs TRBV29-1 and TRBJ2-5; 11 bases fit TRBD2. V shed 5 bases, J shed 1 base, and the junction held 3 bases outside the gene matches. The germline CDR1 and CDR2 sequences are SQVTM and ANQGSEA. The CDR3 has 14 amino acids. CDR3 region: CSVIGLAGQETQYF. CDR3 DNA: TGCAGCGTTATCGGACTAGCGGGCCAAGAGACCCAGTACTTC.

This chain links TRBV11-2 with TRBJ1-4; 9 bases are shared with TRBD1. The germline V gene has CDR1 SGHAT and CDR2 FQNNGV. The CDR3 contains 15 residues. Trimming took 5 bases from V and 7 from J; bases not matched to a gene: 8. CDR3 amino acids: CASSPAGTGIEKLFF. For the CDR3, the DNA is TGTGCCAGCAGCCCAGCCGGGACAGGGATTGAAAAACTGTTTTTT.

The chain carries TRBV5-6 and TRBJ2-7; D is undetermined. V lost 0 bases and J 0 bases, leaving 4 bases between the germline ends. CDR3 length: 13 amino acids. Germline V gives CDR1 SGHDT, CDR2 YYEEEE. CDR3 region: CASSLVNSYEQYF. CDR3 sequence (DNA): TGTGCCAGCAGCTTGGTTAACTCCTACGAGCAGTACTTC. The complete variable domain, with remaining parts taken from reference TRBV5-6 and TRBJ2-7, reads DAGVTQSPTHLIKTRGQQVTLRCSPKSGHDTVSWYQQALGQGPQFIFQYYEEEERQRGNFPDRFSGHQFPNYSSELNVNALLLGDSALYLCASSLVNSYEQYFGPGTRLTVT.

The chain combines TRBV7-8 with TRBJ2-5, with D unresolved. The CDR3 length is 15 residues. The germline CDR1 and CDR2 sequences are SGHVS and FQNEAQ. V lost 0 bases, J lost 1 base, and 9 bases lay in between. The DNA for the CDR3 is TGTGCCAGCAGCTTAGCAGGGCTCCGCCAAGAGACCCAGTACTTC. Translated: CASSLAGLRQETQYF.